The 12 T cell receptor beta chains below all came from one sample that was sequenced in a study of STAT5B mutations in CD4+ large granular lymphocyte leukemia. Repertoires were generated with immunoSEQ multiplex PCR, while TCRdb's copy carries only in-frame clones and drops some. The sample lists tens of thousands of clones, 70% to 80% seen once, with about a tenth in the top ten. Input material: CD4+ T cells from blood buffy coats. The receptors stem from a human donor in good health.

V is TRBV13 and J is TRBJ2-1; D unresolved. Per germline, CDR1 PRHDT and CDR2 FYEKMQ (reference sequence). The V end lost 1 base, the J end lost 9 bases, and 16 bases lay between the germline ends. This CDR3 region has 15 residues. The CDR3 bases are TGTGCCAGCAGCTTAGCGGGTTCCTTGGGGATTGAGCAGTTCTTC. This sequence encodes CASSLAGSLGIEQFF.

The gene calls are TRBV9 and TRBJ2-7, with 7 bases that match TRBD2. The CDR3 runs 16 residues. Looked up from germline, CDR1 is SGDLS and CDR2 is YYNGEE. V was pared by 4 bases and J by 3 bases, with 13 bases of the junction left unmatched. The CDR3 loop is CASSKLGGGPNYEQYF. The CDR3 DNA reads as TGTGCCAGCAGCAAGCTGGGGGGAGGGCCTAACTACGAGCAGTACTTC.

About this clone itself: The same CDR3 can be traced to other DNA sequences in this sample. V usage is TRBV11-3 and J usage is TRBJ2-3, with TRBD2 matching 15 bases. The CDR3 covers 16 residues. V lost 6 bases to trimming and J lost 3 bases; unmatched junction nucleotides: 4. Per the germline V gene, CDR1 is SGHNT and CDR2 is YENEEA. CDR3 sequence reads: CASSPGTSGRTDTQYF. The CDR3 bases are TGTGCCAGCAGTCCCGGGACTAGCGGGAGGACAGATACGCAGTATTTT.

This clone was seen a single time. This CDR3 reads CASSDWQGAPGANVLTF. The CDR3 bases are TGTGCCAGCAGTGATTGGCAGGGGGCGCCTGGGGCCAACGTCCTGACTTTC. The chain couples TRBV2 to TRBJ2-6; TRBD1 aligns across 8 bases. CDR1 is SNHLY, CDR2 FYNNEI, per germline. The CDR3 length is 17 residues. V lost 3 bases and J lost 2; bases outside the gene matches: 6.

The V gene is TRBV4-1, the J gene TRBJ2-5; D remains ambiguous. Germline CDR1 reads MGHRA; CDR2 reads YSYEKL. The CDR3 sequence is 15 residues long. Trimming shortened V by 0 bases and J by 4 bases, and 12 bases separated the two germline ends. In DNA, the CDR3 is TGCGCCAGCAGCCAAGATCGACGGATCATAGAGACCCAGTACTTC. Protein: CASSQDRRIIETQYF.

V usage is TRBV19 and J usage is TRBJ2-2; D may match TRBD1 or TRBD2 (6 bases each). CDR3 length: 14 residues. V was pared by 6 bases and J by 5 bases, with 13 bases between. Germline lookup yields CDR1 LNHDA and CDR2 SQIVND (reference sequence). The CDR3 protein is CASRTGAVTGELFF. CDR3 in DNA: TGTGCCAGTAGAACGGGGGCTGTAACCGGGGAGCTGTTTTTT. The whole variable domain, remainder taken from reference TRBV19 and TRBJ2-2, is DGGITQSPKYLFRKEGQNVTLSCEQNLNHDAMYWYRQDPGQGLRLIYYSQIVNDFQKGDIAEGYSVSREKKESFPLTVTSAQKNPTAFYLCASRTGAVTGELFFGEGSRLTVL.

The chain combines TRBV27 with TRBJ2-5; 8 bases are shared with TRBD2. The DNA end is more similar to TRBJ2-7, so the J call may be wrong. CDR1 and CDR2 (germline): MNHEY, SMNVEV (reference sequence). This CDR3 contains 15 residues. The CDR3, as DNA: TGTGCCACCAGCTCCCGGGGGGGGCGGGGTGGCGAGCAGTACTTC. Protein sequence: CATSSRGGRGGEQYF.

This clone was seen only once. The chain recombines TRBV28 with TRBJ1-2; 8 bases are a match to TRBD1. The CDR3 contains 18 residues. V shed 6 bases and J 3 bases; nucleotides not matched to a gene: 18. Germline V CDR1 and CDR2: MDHEN, SYDVKM. CDR3: CASSRFSRGRPGDYGYTF. CDR3 sequence (DNA): TGTGCCAGCAGCCGATTTTCCAGGGGGCGCCCCGGTGACTATGGCTACACCTTC.

J is TRBJ2-7 and V is TRBV29-1, with 7 nucleotides matching TRBD2. The V segment lost 5 bases and the J segment 2 bases; nucleotides outside the gene matches: 6. The V gene's germline CDR1 is SQVTM and CDR2 ANQGSEA. CDR3 length equals 13 residues. The CDR3 nucleotides are TGCAGCGTTTCGGGGGGTATCGCCTACGAGCAGTACTTC. Residues: CSVSGGIAYEQYF.

V gene TRBV30 combines with J gene TRBJ2-2, with D perhaps given as TRBD1 or TRBD2 (5 bases each). This CDR3 is 15 amino acids long. V was pared by 4 bases and J by 1 base, with 13 bases between. The V gene's germline CDR1 is GTSNPN and CDR2 SVGIG (reference sequence). DNA of the CDR3: TGTGCCTGGAACCGAGGGGATTTGAACACCGGGGAGCTGTTTTTT. As protein: CAWNRGDLNTGELFF.

This chain joins TRBV6-1 and TRBJ2-1; 7 bases align to TRBD2. The V gene end was trimmed by 3 bases and the J gene end by 7 bases; junction bases not matched to a gene: 12. The CDR3 is 16 amino acids. Germline-derived CDR1 and CDR2 are MNHNS and SASEGT. CDR3 coding DNA: TGTGCCAGCAGTGAGCCCAGCGGGACGATAACAAATGAGCAGTTCTTC. Its protein product is CASSEPSGTITNEQFF.

The DNA of the CDR3 is TGTGCCAGCAGTCCCCCCGGGACAGGGTACGAGCAGTACGTC. This sequence encodes CASSPPGTGYEQYV. The chain is built from TRBV28 and TRBJ2-7, with TRBD1 matching over 9 bases. The CDR3 length is 14 residues. Germline V gene sequence: CDR1 MDHEN, CDR2 SYDVKM. V dropped 5 bases and J dropped 4; count of bases not matched to a gene: 6.